The 26 T cell receptor beta chains given below trace back to one sample, sequenced in a study of metastatic and nonmetastatic thyroid tumors. TCRdb re-analyzed the PCR reads through MiXCR. The sample lists roughly 14,000 clones; approximately 32% were seen once. Patients underwent thyroid surgery, and none had received any treatment before it. Specimen: tumor tissue. The receptors derive from a female donor with papillary thyroid cancer or a benign thyroid nodule (not recorded which). Some clones in this sample may be carry-over from other donors' samples.

This clone is labeled medium-sized. In nucleotides, the CDR3 is TGTGCCAGTAGTATAGGAGCGGACACCGGGGAGCTGTTTTTT. It translates to CASSIGADTGELFF. This chain joins TRBV19 and TRBJ2-2, with a possible D match to TRBD2 (5 bases). The CDR3 loop spans 14 amino acids. V lost 1 base to trimming and J lost 3 bases, with 6 bases between them. Germline CDR1 LNHDA, CDR2 SQIVND (reference sequence).

This clone is medium-sized in the sample. The chain carries TRBV28 and TRBJ1-2; 8 bases are shared with TRBD1. Trimming cost V 7 bases and J 4 bases; bases outside gene matches: 8. Germline CDR1 and CDR2: MDHEN and SYDVKM. This CDR3 region has 14 residues. CDR3 residues: CASKSGGSGYGYTF. Written as DNA, the CDR3 is TGTGCCAGCAAGTCAGGGGGCTCTGGCTATGGCTACACCTTC.

In this sample, this clone turned up a few times. V is TRBV2 and J is TRBJ2-1; 10 nucleotides agree with TRBD2. CDR1 is SNHLY and CDR2 is FYNNEI in the germline V gene. The CDR3 spans 14 residues. V dropped 3 bases and J dropped 8; count of bases not matched to a gene: 4. The CDR3 loop is CASSDYLAGDEQFF. DNA for the CDR3: TGTGCCAGCAGTGATTACCTAGCGGGGGATGAGCAGTTCTTC.

The chain joins TRBV19 to TRBJ2-7, with D perhaps matching TRBD1 (5 bases). Looked up from germline, CDR1 is LNHDA and CDR2 is SQIVND (reference sequence). The V gene lost 0 bases and the J gene lost 4 bases, with 10 bases spanning the gap. The CDR3 totals 14 residues. For the CDR3, the DNA is TGTGCCAGTAGTATAGATCTCCAGGGATACGAGCAGTACTTC. This gives the protein CASSIDLQGYEQYF.

This clone was found many times. The chain combines TRBV28 with TRBJ2-3, with TRBD1 matching over 9 bases. The CDR3 contains 15 residues. The germline V gene has CDR1 MDHEN and CDR2 SYDVKM. The ends lost 5 bases at V and 3 bases at J; junction bases unmatched: 6. CDR3 amino acids: CASSPGTGRTDTQYF. CDR3 sequence (DNA): TGTGCCAGCAGTCCTGGGACAGGGAGGACAGATACGCAGTATTTT.

Ten or more counts support this clone. This rearrangement joins TRBV5-1 to TRBJ2-5; 7 nucleotides agree with TRBD2. V was clipped by 4 bases and J by 6 bases; unmatched bases: 12. Germline V gene data show CDR1 as SGHRS and CDR2 as YFSETQ. CDR3 size: 15 residues. The CDR3 loop reads CASSLPGGSVQTQYF. CDR3 nucleotides: TGCGCCAGCAGCCTCCCCGGGGGGTCCGTACAGACCCAGTACTTC. The whole variable domain, filled in from reference TRBV5-1 and TRBJ2-5, reads KAGVTQTPRYLIKTRGQQVTLSCSPISGHRSVSWYQQTPGQGLQFLFEYFSETQRNKGNFPGRFSGRQFSNSRSEMNVSTLELGDSALYLCASSLPGGSVQTQYFGPGTRLLVL.

This clone was observed once. The chain recombines TRBV9 with TRBJ2-1; D ambiguous. Germline CDR1 SGDLS, CDR2 YYNGEE. The CDR3 covers 14 residues. V lost 0 bases and J lost 3, with 7 bases in between. CDR3 amino acids: CASSVGNSYNEQFF. The CDR3 bases are TGTGCCAGCAGCGTAGGCAATAGCTACAATGAGCAGTTCTTC.

By share, this clone ranks as medium-sized. This sequence joins TRBV6-5 and TRBJ2-1, with D perhaps given as TRBD1 or TRBD2 (6 bases each). Trimming cost V 2 bases and J 6 bases, with 14 bases left between them. The germline V gene has CDR1 MNHEY and CDR2 SVGAGI. This CDR3 is 15 amino acids long. CDR3 sequence (DNA): TGTGCCAGCAGTTACCGGACATCGGGGGCCAATGAGCAGTTCTTC. The encoded protein is CASSYRTSGANEQFF.

This clone was counted only a few times. The rearrangement uses TRBV6-2 or TRBV6-3 and TRBJ2-7; TRBD2 matches at 10 bases. CDR1 and CDR2 from the germline V gene are MNHEY and SVGEGT. With V trimmed by 0 bases and J by 3 bases, 8 bases remained unmatched. The CDR3 extends over 17 amino acids. CDR3 amino acids: CASSYSSGTSGNYEQYF. DNA of the CDR3: TGTGCCAGCAGTTACTCATCTGGTACTAGCGGGAACTACGAGCAGTACTTC.

This clone appeared many times. The chain is built from TRBV6-4 and TRBJ1-2; no clear D. The CDR3 covers 13 residues. Germline V CDR1 and CDR2: MRHNA, SNTAGT. Trimming shortened V by 7 bases and J by 3 bases, and 12 bases separated the two germline ends. In nucleotides, the CDR3 is TGTGCCAGCAAAGACCTAATTGACTATGGCTACACCTTC. It specifies CASKDLIDYGYTF.

V and J are TRBV11-2 and TRBJ2-3, with D possibly being TRBD2 (7 bases). Trimming removed 6 bases at V and 5 bases at J, with 15 bases between. The CDR3 has 14 amino acids. Per the germline V gene, CDR1 is SGHAT and CDR2 is FQNNGV. Here the CDR3 reads CASRSGGRGDTQYF. CDR3 in DNA: TGTGCCAGCAGATCCGGGGGGCGAGGAGATACGCAGTATTTT.

This clone was counted ten times or more. The V and J genes are TRBV7-3 and TRBJ2-1, with 7 positions matching TRBD2. Losses at the gene ends were 5 bases for V and 6 bases for J; bases not matched to a gene: 7. This CDR3 spans 14 amino acids. Germline loops: CDR1 SGHTA, CDR2 FQGTGA. CDR3 amino acids: CASSAGGRINEQFF. As DNA, the CDR3 is TGTGCCAGCAGCGCTGGCGGGAGAATCAATGAGCAGTTCTTC.

The chain has TRBV7-6 and TRBJ2-7; 13 positions agree with TRBD2. This CDR3 is 19 amino acids long. With 1 base clipped from V and 2 bases from J, the junction kept 11 bases outside the gene matches. Looked up from germline, CDR1 is SGHVS and CDR2 is FNYEAQ. The CDR3 nucleotides read TGTGCCAGCAGCTTAGGACCTCCGCCGGGACTAGCGGGGACCTACGAGCAGTACTTC. Its translation is CASSLGPPPGLAGTYEQYF.

This clone was found once. This same CDR3 is encoded by further DNA sequences in the sample. CDR3 DNA: TGCAGTGCCGCTTGGACGGTGAACACTGAAGCTTTCTTT. Translation: CSAAWTVNTEAFF. V gene TRBV20-1 combines with J gene TRBJ1-1; no clear D. The CDR3 runs 13 residues. The germline gives CDR1 DFQATT, CDR2 SNEGSKA (reference sequence). Deletions cut 6 bases from V and 0 bases from J, with 11 bases between.

The rearrangement uses TRBV7-9 and TRBJ1-1; D perhaps matches TRBD1 (5 bases). The CDR3 has 13 amino acids. CDR1 and CDR2 (germline): SEHNR, FQNEAQ (reference sequence). V lost 5 bases, J lost 11 bases, and 18 bases lay in between. CDR3 bases: TGTGCCAGCAGCGTGGGACGGGAGAACAAGGCTTTCTTT. This codes for CASSVGRENKAFF.

The chain links TRBV4-3 to TRBJ2-3; perhaps TRBD1 as D (5 bases). The CDR3 totals 17 residues. Germline V lookup: CDR1 LGHNA, CDR2 YSLEER. Trimming removed 0 bases at V and 3 bases at J, with 16 bases between. Here the CDR3 reads CASSQDEGVGPTDTQYF. The CDR3 DNA follows: TGCGCCAGCAGCCAAGATGAAGGGGTAGGGCCAACAGATACGCAGTATTTT.

This chain links TRBV20-1 with TRBJ1-5, with D unclear. Trimming stripped 3 bases from V and 1 base from J, with 7 bases between. This CDR3 comprises 13 residues. Germline V CDR1 and CDR2: DFQATT, SNEGSKA (reference sequence). The CDR3 loop reads CSARDGSNQPQHF. The DNA of the CDR3 is TGCAGTGCTAGGGACGGAAGCAATCAGCCCCAGCATTTT.

This clone has only a few counts. The V gene is TRBV27, the J gene TRBJ1-5, with D perhaps TRBD1 (6 bases). V lost 6 bases and J lost 0, with 12 bases in between. Germline CDR1 is MNHEY and CDR2 is SMNVEV (reference sequence). The CDR3 totals 15 residues. The CDR3 loop is CASSQGFGSNQPQHF. The CDR3, as DNA: TGTGCCAGCAGCCAGGGGTTCGGTAGCAATCAGCCCCAGCATTTT.

This clone occurred once. The genes are TRBV20-1 and TRBJ1-2; 9 bases line up with TRBD1. CDR3 length equals 13 residues. Germline V CDR1 and CDR2: DFQATT, SNEGSKA (reference sequence). After removal of 2 bases from V and 6 bases from J, the junction contained 4 bases not matched to a gene. CDR3 protein: CSARRDRENGYTF. DNA for the CDR3: TGCAGTGCTAGACGGGACAGGGAGAATGGCTACACCTTC.

This clone was seen a handful of times. The chain employs TRBV19 and TRBJ1-3; 7 bases align to TRBD1. V gave up 5 bases and J gave up 4 bases; unmatched junction bases: 11. The CDR3 is 16 amino acids. Germline-derived CDR1 and CDR2 are LNHDA and SQIVND (reference sequence). CDR3 nucleotides: TGTGCCAGTAGTCGGGACAGCGCTGTGAGAGGAAACACCATATATTTT. Translation: CASSRDSAVRGNTIYF.

By share, this clone counts as medium-sized. The chain joins TRBV7-8 to TRBJ2-1, with 9 nucleotides matching TRBD2. The CDR3 extends over 13 amino acids. V dropped 3 bases and J dropped 15; count of bases not matched to a gene: 9. CDR1 and CDR2 (germline): SGHVS, FQNEAQ. The CDR3, as DNA: TGTGCCAGCAGCTTCGTTGGCGGGAGGGCCCCGTTCTTC. It codes for CASSFVGGRAPFF. Based on the CDR3 plus reference TRBV7-8 and TRBJ2-1, the full variable domain is GAGVSQSPRYKVAKRGQDVALRCDPISGHVSLFWYQQALGQGPEFLTYFQNEAQLDKSGLPSDRFFAERPEGSVSTLKIQRTQQEDSAVYLCASSFVGGRAPFFGPGTRLTVL.

The V gene is TRBV5-1, the J gene TRBJ1-6; a possible D gene is TRBD1 (6 bases). The V gene lost 4 bases and the J gene lost 7 bases, with 15 bases spanning the gap. CDR3 length: 15 amino acids. CDR1 and CDR2 from the germline V gene are SGHRS and YFSETQ. The CDR3 DNA sequence: TGCGCCAGCAGCCCGACGGGGGCCTGGAATTCACCCCTCCACTTT. Its translation is CASSPTGAWNSPLHF.

The genes are TRBV9 and TRBJ1-4; possibly TRBD1 for D (5 bases). CDR3 size: 13 residues. The V gene lost 4 bases and the J gene lost 8 bases, with 12 bases spanning the gap. Germline CDR1 reads SGDLS; CDR2 reads YYNGEE. In nucleotides, the CDR3 is TGTGCCAGCAGCCCCGAGGAGGGGGAAAAACTGTTTTTT. Encoded protein: CASSPEEGEKLFF.

This clone was recorded many times. Given a much more abundant clone one base away, this may be a read error. The chain joins TRBV7-9 to TRBJ1-1; possible D gene TRBD1, 5 bases. In germline, CDR1 is SEHNR, CDR2 FQNEAQ (reference sequence). The CDR3 covers 13 residues. The V gene lost 1 base and the J gene lost 9 bases, with 12 bases spanning the gap. This CDR3 reads CASSLGGSAQAFF. CDR3 coding DNA: TGTGCCAGCAGCTTAGGGGGGTCAGCCCAAGCTTTCTTT.

This clone appeared many times. This CDR3 is also generated by other DNA sequences in the sample. The chain carries TRBV7-2 and TRBJ2-1, with 9 bases identical to TRBD2. Germline values: CDR1 SGHTA, CDR2 FQGNSA. V trimming: 1 base; J trimming: 12 bases; junction bases outside the gene matches: 7. CDR3 length: 14 amino acids. The CDR3 DNA follows: TGTGCCAGCAGCTTAGGGGAACTAGCGGGTCGGCAGTTCTTC. Residues: CASSLGELAGRQFF.

This clone was detected a few times. The V gene is TRBV19, the J gene TRBJ2-7; 11 bases are shared with TRBD2. Trimming cost V 9 bases and J 3 bases; bases outside gene matches: 1. The V gene's germline CDR1 is LNHDA and CDR2 SQIVND (reference sequence). The length of the CDR3 is 12 residues. CDR3 loop: CARLAGDYEQYF. CDR3 DNA: TGTGCCAGACTAGCGGGGGACTACGAGCAGTACTTC.